This T cell receptor beta chain originates from a study of shared clonotypes between healthy human individuals. This clone was recorded once. Its antigen is unknown. Naive-designated CD8 cells lacked CD45RO, were positively enriched for CCR7, and omitted terminally differentiated effector memory CD45RA+ cells. Donors had no recently reported acute infections or vaccinations and were HIV-negative. Study observations and caveats: It was observed that approximately 5% of naive CD4 clonotypes were shared across a handful of donors. Rarefaction showed that sequencing of sorted subsets was incomplete (despite large depth). Non-shared clonotypes were found to have lower generation probabilities than the clonotypes that were shared by all four of the sorted-subset donors.

The germline V and J ends were trimmed by 5 bases and 1 base, with 12 bases remaining between them. CDR3 length equals 14 residues. Germline V CDR1 and CDR2: LNHDA, SQIVND (reference sequence). Assay: immunoSEQ multiplex PCR; the TCRdb copy retains only in-frame clones and omits some. The sample carries more than 2 million clones, approximately 95% recorded once. V gene TRBV19 combines with J gene TRBJ2-7; D possibly corresponds to TRBD1 (6 bases). Material for sequencing was naive CD8+ T cells sorted from blood. This TCR was sampled from a man younger than 35 in good health. The CDR3 sequence is CASSATTGSYEQYF. CDR3 in DNA: TGTGCCAGTAGTGCAACTACAGGGTCCTACGAGCAGTACTTC. The entire variable domain, with the rest obtained from reference TRBV19 and TRBJ2-7, is as follows: DGGITQSPKYLFRKEGQNVTLSCEQNLNHDAMYWYRQDPGQGLRLIYYSQIVNDFQKGDIAEGYSVSREKKESFPLTVTSAQKNPTAFYLCASSATTGSYEQYFGPGTRLTVT.